This record concerns one TCR beta chain sequence. Its target is not known. Using immunoSEQ multiplex PCR, the repertoire was profiled, and TCRdb retains in-frame clones only, with some absent. The sample has approximately 100,000 clones, just under 90% seen once. The CDR3 has 17 residues. Germline assignment: CDR1 SGDLS and CDR2 YYNGEE. The ends lost 3 bases at V and 6 bases at J; junction bases unmatched: 15. The record originates from a study of T cell responses to AZD1222 COVID-19 vaccine. Study-wide findings and caveats: Only a handful of AZD1222 recipients were seropositive at baseline. No day 14 peak samples; only post-peak repertoires were characterized.

The sequence came from an adult in good health. The V and J genes are TRBV9 and TRBJ2-1, with TRBD1 identical over 7 bases. Sequenced here: peripheral blood, sampled on day 0 of MenACWY control vaccination. The CDR3 here is CASSEFPSGGPSNEQFF. CDR3 bases: TGTGCCAGCAGCGAGTTTCCTTCAGGGGGACCGAGCAATGAGCAGTTCTTC.